A selection of T cell receptor beta chains follows, all from one sample in a study of regulatory T cells in long-lasting Graves disease. TCRdb independently ran MiXCR on the multiplex PCR reads; one entry per CDR3 protein. In the table there are around 300,000 distinct CDR3 sequences, more than 20% of which are singletons. The sequencing used peripheral blood mononuclear cells (PBMCs), collected when the disease was refractory, from a patient treated with antithyroid drugs. These receptors were obtained from a female donor with Graves disease. Both conserved end residues are part of each CDR3. Size values are once, few and many counts, or a class for expanded clones, and some rows have none.

j_gene	abundance	v_gene	CDR3aa
TRBJ2-7	many	TRBV6-1	CASSTSGTYEQYF
TRBJ2-3	NA	TRBV7-8	CASSLGGRGAGTDTQYF
TRBJ1-5	many	TRBV18	CASSPIGDQPQHF
TRBJ2-2	NA	TRBV6-2/TRBV6-3	CASRHTNTGELFF
TRBJ2-7	NA	TRBV20-1	CSARDASHSSYEQYF
TRBJ2-7	NA	TRBV4-1	CASSPEGTSYEQYF
TRBJ1-4	many	TRBV7-2	CASSSQPGQFNEKLFF
TRBJ2-7	NA	TRBV28	CVSSLGQPYEQYF
TRBJ2-5	few	TRBV12-3/TRBV12-4	CASSFWFSGREETQYF
TRBJ2-1	NA	TRBV2	CASSEKSYYEQFF
TRBJ2-5	many	TRBV6-1	CASSPTSGRQETQYF